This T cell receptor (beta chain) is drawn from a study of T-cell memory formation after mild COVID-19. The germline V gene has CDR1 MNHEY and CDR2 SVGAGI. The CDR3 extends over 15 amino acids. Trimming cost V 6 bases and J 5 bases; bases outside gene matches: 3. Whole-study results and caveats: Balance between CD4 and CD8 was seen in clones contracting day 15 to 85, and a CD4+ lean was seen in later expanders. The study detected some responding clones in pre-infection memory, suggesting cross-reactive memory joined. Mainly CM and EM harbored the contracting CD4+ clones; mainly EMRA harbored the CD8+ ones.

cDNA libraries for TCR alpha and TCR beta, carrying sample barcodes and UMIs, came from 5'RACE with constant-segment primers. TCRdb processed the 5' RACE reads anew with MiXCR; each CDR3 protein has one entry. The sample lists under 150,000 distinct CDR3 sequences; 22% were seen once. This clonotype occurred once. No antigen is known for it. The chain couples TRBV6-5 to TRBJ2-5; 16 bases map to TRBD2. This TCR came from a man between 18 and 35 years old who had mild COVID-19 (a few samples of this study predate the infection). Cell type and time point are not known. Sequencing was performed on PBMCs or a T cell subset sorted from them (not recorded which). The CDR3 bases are TGTGCCAGCAGCCGGGGACTAGCGGGGGGGGAGACCCAGTACTTC. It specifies CASSRGLAGGETQYF.